Sequencing of this T cell receptor (beta chain) was carried out in a study of CD8 T cells in ankylosing spondylitis. A word on this clonotype: Its antigen is not known.

The CDR3 consists of 19 residues. Generation of TCR beta libraries employed quantitative 5'-RACE incorporating molecular barcodes. A single record per CDR3 protein comes from TCRdb applying MiXCR to the 5' RACE reads. The sample lists roughly 700,000 distinct CDR3 sequences; 15% to 20% were seen once. Study-wide findings and caveats: Fewer than ten highly homologous variants made up a TCR beta motif, and this motif appeared characteristic of ankylosing spondylitis blood. Past studies reported some motif variants in reactive arthritis synovial fluid and blood.

The clonotype comes from a male donor with ankylosing spondylitis. This chain connects TRBV21-1 to TRBJ1-5; TRBD1 is the table's D call, not checked against the DNA. TRBV21-1 is deemed a pseudogene. The sequencing sample was made of blood, either unsorted or a sorted T cell fraction (not recorded which). This chain's CDR3 is CASSKGDREGPYSNQPQHF. The CDR3 bases are TGTGCCAGCAGCAAAGGGGACAGGGAGGGGCCTTATAGCAATCAGCCCCAGCATTTT.